This is a list of T cell receptor beta chains from one sample in a study of blood T cell repertoires in COVID-19. Data came from immunoSEQ multiplex PCR; TCRdb stores just in-frame clones and leaves some out. The table shows 310,000 or so clones, with 86% occurring only once. Sample: peripheral blood. These TCRs come from a woman between 25 and 40 years old who had recovered from COVID-19. Each CDR3 is given with its conserved first and last residue. The D gene is left open where the match is weak. The size entry is marked missing in some rows and otherwise reads once, few, many or a size class.

v_gene: TRBV5-1; j_gene: TRBJ2-3; len: 15; d_gene: TRBD2; abundance: .; CDR3nt: TGCGCCAGCAGCTTAACTAGCGGGGGTTTAGATACGCAGTATTTT; CDR3aa: CASSLTSGGLDTQYF
v_gene: TRBV19; j_gene: TRBJ2-3; len: 17; d_gene: .; abundance: .; CDR3nt: TGTGCCAGTAGTCCCGGGCCACTGAACCTGGGGCACGATACGCAGTATTTT; CDR3aa: CASSPGPLNLGHDTQYF
v_gene: TRBV11-3; j_gene: TRBJ2-7; len: 13; d_gene: .; abundance: .; CDR3nt: TGTGCCAGCAGCTTATTAGGGGTCTACGAGCAGTACTTC; CDR3aa: CASSLLGVYEQYF
v_gene: TRBV3-1/TRBV3-2; j_gene: TRBJ1-1; len: 14; d_gene: .; abundance: .; CDR3nt: TGTGCCAGCAGCCAAAGGGGCACGAGCACTGAAGCTTTCTTT; CDR3aa: CASSQRGTSTEAFF
v_gene: TRBV7-2; j_gene: TRBJ1-2; len: 13; d_gene: .; abundance: once; CDR3nt: TGTGCCAGTACGACCGCGACAAAATATGGCTACACCTTC; CDR3aa: CASTTATKYGYTF
v_gene: TRBV12-3/TRBV12-4; j_gene: TRBJ2-7; len: 13; d_gene: .; abundance: once; CDR3nt: TGTGCCAGCAGTTTAGCGGAGGGGTACGAGCAGTACTTC; CDR3aa: CASSLAEGYEQYF
v_gene: TRBV11-3; j_gene: TRBJ2-2; len: 13; d_gene: .; abundance: .; CDR3nt: TGTGCCAGCAGCGCTAGGAACACCGGGGAGCTGTTTTTT; CDR3aa: CASSARNTGELFF
v_gene: TRBV5-8; j_gene: TRBJ1-2; len: 15; d_gene: .; abundance: .; CDR3nt: TGTGCCAGCAGTACTCCAGGACAGCTTATCTATGGCTACACCTTC; CDR3aa: CASSTPGQLIYGYTF
v_gene: TRBV5-1; j_gene: TRBJ1-1; len: 14; d_gene: TRBD1; abundance: .; CDR3nt: TGCGCCAGCAGCTCACAGGGGCGGAACACTGAAGCTTTCTTT; CDR3aa: CASSSQGRNTEAFF
v_gene: TRBV27; j_gene: TRBJ2-7; len: 13; d_gene: TRBD1; abundance: .; CDR3nt: TGTGCCAGCAGTTTGGGACAGACCTACGAGCAGTACTTC; CDR3aa: CASSLGQTYEQYF
v_gene: TRBV27; j_gene: TRBJ1-1; len: 14; d_gene: TRBD1; abundance: .; CDR3nt: TGTGCCAGCAGGCCGGGACAGAACCCCACTGAAGCTTTCTTT; CDR3aa: CASRPGQNPTEAFF
v_gene: TRBV5-5; j_gene: TRBJ1-3; len: 15; d_gene: .; abundance: .; CDR3nt: TGTGCCAGCAGCGAGAACAGGGCTCCGGTGGACACCATATATTTT; CDR3aa: CASSENRAPVDTIYF
v_gene: TRBV6-6; j_gene: TRBJ1-1; len: 12; d_gene: .; abundance: .; CDR3nt: TGTGCCAGCAACAGGGTGAACACTGAAGCTTTCTTT; CDR3aa: CASNRVNTEAFF
v_gene: TRBV2; j_gene: TRBJ1-6; len: 13; d_gene: TRBD1; abundance: .; CDR3nt: TGTGCCAGCAGTGACAGGGGGGATTCACCCCTCCACTTT; CDR3aa: CASSDRGDSPLHF
v_gene: TRBV5-1; j_gene: TRBJ2-3; len: 18; d_gene: TRBD1; abundance: .; CDR3nt: TGCGCCAGCAGCTTGGGGTTCTTGGACAGGGGGCGGAGGGGTACGCAGTATTTT; CDR3aa: CASSLGFLDRGRRGTQYF
v_gene: TRBV7-4; j_gene: TRBJ2-7; len: 16; d_gene: .; abundance: once; CDR3nt: TGTGCCAGCAGATTGGAGTTCGACCTACCCTCCTACGAGCAGTACTTC; CDR3aa: CASRLEFDLPSYEQYF
v_gene: TRBV28; j_gene: TRBJ1-4; len: 16; d_gene: .; abundance: .; CDR3nt: TGTGCCAGCAGTTTATACGGGGGGCGGTTGAATGAAAAACTGTTTTTT; CDR3aa: CASSLYGGRLNEKLFF
v_gene: TRBV5-5; j_gene: TRBJ2-6; len: 15; d_gene: .; abundance: .; CDR3nt: TGTGCCAGCAGCTACAGGCTCTCTGGGGCCAACGTCCTGACTTTC; CDR3aa: CASSYRLSGANVLTF
v_gene: TRBV18; j_gene: TRBJ1-2; len: 15; d_gene: .; abundance: .; CDR3nt: TGTGCCAGCTCACCGGGCCGGGGGGCTTCCTATGGCTACACCTTC; CDR3aa: CASSPGRGASYGYTF
v_gene: TRBV19; j_gene: TRBJ2-1; len: 13; d_gene: .; abundance: once; CDR3nt: TGTGCCAGTAGTATAGGCTCGGACTATGAGCAGTTCTTC; CDR3aa: CASSIGSDYEQFF
v_gene: TRBV7-9; j_gene: TRBJ1-2; len: 16; d_gene: .; abundance: .; CDR3nt: TGTGCCAGCAGCTCGGAAGACACCAGCTTCGATTATGGCTACACCTTC; CDR3aa: CASSSEDTSFDYGYTF
v_gene: TRBV7-3; j_gene: TRBJ2-3; len: 15; d_gene: .; abundance: .; CDR3nt: TGTGCCAGCAGATCGACGGGACTCGGGGCAGATACGCAGTATTTT; CDR3aa: CASRSTGLGADTQYF
v_gene: TRBV19; j_gene: TRBJ1-1; len: 15; d_gene: TRBD1; abundance: .; CDR3nt: TGTGCCAGTAGCCCAGCCCGACAGGGGAACACTGAAGCTTTCTTT; CDR3aa: CASSPARQGNTEAFF
v_gene: TRBV3-1/TRBV3-2; j_gene: TRBJ2-3; len: 15; d_gene: .; abundance: .; CDR3nt: TGTGCCAGCAGCCAAGAGAGGCTATCGGGAGATACGCAGTATTTT; CDR3aa: CASSQERLSGDTQYF
v_gene: TRBV27; j_gene: TRBJ2-7; len: 16; d_gene: .; abundance: .; CDR3nt: TGTGCCAGCAGGCCCTCCCAAAGGACAGATCTCGGCGAGCAGTACTTC; CDR3aa: CASRPSQRTDLGEQYF
v_gene: TRBV4-3; j_gene: TRBJ2-2; len: 14; d_gene: TRBD2; abundance: .; CDR3nt: TGCGCCAGCAGCCAAGAGCGGGGGACCGGGGAGCTGTTTTTT; CDR3aa: CASSQERGTGELFF
v_gene: TRBV27; j_gene: TRBJ2-4; len: 16; d_gene: .; abundance: .; CDR3nt: TGTGCCAGCAGTTCCCGGGGGTTGCTAGCCAAAAACATTCAGTACTTC; CDR3aa: CASSSRGLLAKNIQYF
v_gene: TRBV4-2; j_gene: TRBJ2-3; len: 16; d_gene: TRBD1; abundance: .; CDR3nt: TGTGCCAGCAGCCAAAACGACAGGGGCAGCACAGATACGCAGTATTTT; CDR3aa: CASSQNDRGSTDTQYF
v_gene: TRBV28; j_gene: TRBJ2-4; len: 15; d_gene: TRBD2; abundance: .; CDR3nt: TGTGCCAGCAGAACGACTAGCGGGAATAAAAACATTCAGTACTTC; CDR3aa: CASRTTSGNKNIQYF
v_gene: TRBV7-2; j_gene: TRBJ2-7; len: 12; d_gene: .; abundance: once; CDR3nt: TGTGCCAGCAGTTCAAGAGGGGGCGAGCAGTACTTC; CDR3aa: CASSSRGGEQYF
v_gene: TRBV4-1; j_gene: TRBJ2-1; len: 16; d_gene: TRBD1; abundance: .; CDR3nt: TGCGCCAGCAGCCAAGATCGAGGACAGGGTAGAAATGAGCAGTTCTTC; CDR3aa: CASSQDRGQGRNEQFF